Listed below are T cell receptor beta chains from one sample, sequenced in a study of T-cell memory formation after mild COVID-19. One entry per CDR3 protein results from TCRdb running MiXCR on the 5' RACE reads. The table has about 350,000 distinct CDR3 sequences, roughly 14% seen once. Sequencing used PBMCs or a T cell subset sorted from them (not recorded which). The receptor set was obtained from a man younger than 35 who had mild COVID-19 (a few samples of this study predate the infection). Cell type and time point are not known. The CDR3 runs from the conserved cysteine through the conserved F or W. The order of the fields is J gene, CDR3 length, clone size, D gene, V gene, CDR3 protein, CDR3 DNA. The D gene is left open where the match is weak. Not all rows give a size; the values are once, few, many and, for expanded clones, a class.

TRBJ1-1	15	NA	NA	TRBV7-8	CASSSRAGVNTEAFF	TGTGCCAGCAGTTCCAGAGCAGGGGTGAACACTGAAGCTTTCTTT
TRBJ2-1	8	many	NA	TRBV20-1	CSAYEQFF	TGCAGTGCCTATGAGCAGTTCTTC
TRBJ1-1	16	NA	NA	TRBV9	CASSGGGQYLNTEAFF	TGTGCCAGCAGCGGGGGAGGACAGTATCTGAACACTGAAGCTTTCTTT
TRBJ1-1	14	NA	NA	TRBV18	CASSLGTPITEAFF	TGTGCCAGCTCACTTGGGACACCGATAACTGAAGCTTTCTTT
TRBJ1-1	14	NA	TRBD1	TRBV6-5	CASSIQGAYTEAFF	TGTGCCAGCAGTATACAGGGGGCTTACACTGAAGCTTTCTTT
TRBJ2-5	16	few	TRBD2	TRBV28	CASSLNSAGGPETQYF	TGTGCCAGCAGTTTAAATTCAGCGGGGGGGCCAGAGACCCAGTACTTC
TRBJ1-2	14	NA	NA	TRBV12-3/TRBV12-4	CASSLTRGPYGYTF	TGTGCCAGCAGCTTGACGAGAGGACCCTATGGCTACACCTTC
TRBJ1-2	16	NA	TRBD1	TRBV6-5	CASSYELSRGRYGYTF	TGTGCCAGCAGTTACGAACTGTCCAGGGGGAGGTATGGCTACACCTTC
TRBJ2-5	15	NA	TRBD2	TRBV20-1	CSARLPTSGGETQYF	TGCAGTGCCCGACTTCCGACTAGCGGGGGAGAGACCCAGTACTTC
TRBJ2-1	12	many	NA	TRBV27	CASSHNYNEQFF	TGTGCCAGCAGTCACAACTACAATGAGCAGTTCTTC
TRBJ2-1	16	few	TRBD2	TRBV7-9	CASSLSLAGTYNEQFF	TGTGCCAGCAGCTTATCCCTAGCGGGGACCTACAATGAGCAGTTCTTC
TRBJ2-5	14	few	TRBD2	TRBV5-4	CASSLAGTTGYQYF	TGTGCCAGCAGCTTGGCCGGGACTACCGGATACCAGTACTTC
TRBJ1-4	17	NA	NA	TRBV7-6	CASSLPPDGATNEKLFF	TGTGCCAGCAGTCTCCCCCCGGACGGAGCAACTAATGAAAAACTGTTTTTT
TRBJ2-1	15	NA	TRBD1	TRBV7-9	CASRPGQDNYNEQFF	TGTGCCAGCAGGCCGGGACAGGACAACTACAATGAGCAGTTCTTC
TRBJ1-2	14	many	NA	TRBV6-2/TRBV6-3	CASSYSAYREYDTF	TGTGCCAGCAGTTACTCGGCCTACAGGGAGTACGACACCTTC
TRBJ2-1	11	few	NA	TRBV6-5	CASSSAEGEVF	TGTGCCAGCAGTTCAGCAGAAGGGGAGGTCTTC
TRBJ1-1	13	many	NA	TRBV6-5	CASSFLGDTEAFF	TGTGCCAGCAGTTTCCTGGGCGACACTGAAGCTTTCTTT
TRBJ2-1	15	NA	NA	TRBV5-1	CASSLSRGFYNEQFF	TGCGCCAGCAGCTTGTCCCGGGGATTCTACAATGAGCAGTTCTTC
TRBJ1-4	14	few	NA	TRBV20-1	CSALRAGSNEKLFF	TGCAGTGCACTCCGCGCGGGGAGCAATGAAAAACTGTTTTTT
TRBJ2-3	12	many	NA	TRBV20-1	CSATGDTDTQYF	TGCAGTGCTACGGGGGACACAGATACGCAGTATTTT
TRBJ1-6	16	many	NA	TRBV18	CASSPEGTVNYSPLHF	TGTGCCAGCTCACCGGAGGGTACCGTGAACTATTCACCCCTCCACTTT
TRBJ2-3	16	NA	NA	TRBV27	CASSLTYPSGTDTQYF	TGTGCCAGCAGTTTAACCTACCCTAGCGGCACAGATACGCAGTATTTT
TRBJ1-2	15	few	TRBD1	TRBV20-1	CSAPSGTGDGYGYTF	TGCAGTGCTCCGTCAGGGACAGGGGACGGCTATGGCTACACCTTC
TRBJ2-5	17	few	TRBD2	TRBV4-1	CASSQEWTSGGQETQYF	TGCGCCAGCAGCCAAGAATGGACTAGCGGGGGTCAAGAGACCCAGTACTTC
TRBJ2-1	15	few	NA	TRBV7-7	CASSFERTNYNEQFF	TGTGCCAGCAGCTTTGAACGGACTAATTACAATGAGCAGTTCTTC
TRBJ2-1	16	NA	NA	TRBV6-5	CASSYLPTGGRTEQFF	TGTGCCAGCAGTTACTTACCAACGGGGGGCCGCACTGAGCAGTTCTTC
TRBJ2-1	14	many	NA	TRBV24-1	CATSDPRRGIEQFF	TGTGCCACCAGTGATCCTAGGAGGGGGATTGAGCAGTTCTTC
TRBJ1-5	14	few	NA	TRBV19	CASSTTGFNQPQHF	TGTGCCAGTAGCACAACAGGGTTCAATCAGCCCCAGCATTTT
TRBJ2-2	16	NA	TRBD1	TRBV5-1	CASSFSWTGNTGELFF	TGCGCCAGCAGCTTTTCGTGGACAGGGAACACCGGGGAGCTGTTTTTT
TRBJ1-2	15	few	TRBD1	TRBV7-9	CASSLGTGDFYGYTF	TGTGCCAGCAGCTTAGGAACAGGGGATTTCTATGGCTACACCTTC
TRBJ1-2	14	NA	NA	TRBV29-1	CSVIDGAGYYGYTF	TGCAGCGTTATAGACGGCGCGGGGTACTATGGCTACACCTTC
TRBJ2-5	16	NA	TRBD1	TRBV6-6	CASSYSPGQGTETQYF	TGTGCCAGCAGTTACTCCCCGGGACAGGGTACGGAGACCCAGTACTTC
TRBJ2-1	13	few	TRBD2	TRBV29-1	CSVEVAGDNEQFF	TGCAGCGTTGAAGTGGCGGGAGACAATGAGCAGTTCTTC
TRBJ2-3	18	NA	TRBD2	TRBV4-2	CASSPTTSGTSATDTQYF	TGTGCCAGCAGCCCCACGACTTCCGGGACTAGCGCCACAGATACGCAGTATTTT
TRBJ2-3	14	few	NA	TRBV7-9	CASSLLDWTDTQYF	TGTGCCAGCAGCCTTCTCGACTGGACGGATACGCAGTATTTT
TRBJ2-5	13	few	NA	TRBV3-1	CASSHGLEETQYF	TGTGCCAGCAGCCACGGACTTGAAGAGACCCAGTACTTC
TRBJ1-4	14	few	NA	TRBV12-3/TRBV12-4	CASREWGTNEKLFF	TGTGCCAGCAGGGAGTGGGGTACTAATGAAAAACTGTTTTTT
TRBJ2-7	14	NA	TRBD1	TRBV18	CASSARDSSYEQYF	TGTGCCAGCTCAGCCAGGGACAGTTCCTACGAGCAGTACTTC
TRBJ2-5	12	NA	NA	TRBV5-5	CASNRVLETQYF	TGTGCCAGCAACAGGGTTTTGGAGACCCAGTACTTC
TRBJ2-3	15	NA	NA	TRBV10-3	CAISPRGGQADTQYF	TGTGCCATCAGTCCGAGGGGGGGCCAGGCAGATACGCAGTATTTT
TRBJ2-3	15	NA	NA	TRBV5-1	CASSLGRASADTQYF	TGCGCCAGCAGCTTGGGCAGGGCATCGGCAGATACGCAGTATTTT
TRBJ1-5	15	few	NA	TRBV7-6	CASSDKPGGNQPQHF	TGTGCCAGCAGTGATAAACCGGGGGGGAATCAGCCCCAGCATTTT
TRBJ1-5	15	NA	NA	TRBV20-1	CSARQEGGRNQPQHF	TGCAGTGCTAGACAGGAGGGCGGCCGCAATCAGCCCCAGCATTTT